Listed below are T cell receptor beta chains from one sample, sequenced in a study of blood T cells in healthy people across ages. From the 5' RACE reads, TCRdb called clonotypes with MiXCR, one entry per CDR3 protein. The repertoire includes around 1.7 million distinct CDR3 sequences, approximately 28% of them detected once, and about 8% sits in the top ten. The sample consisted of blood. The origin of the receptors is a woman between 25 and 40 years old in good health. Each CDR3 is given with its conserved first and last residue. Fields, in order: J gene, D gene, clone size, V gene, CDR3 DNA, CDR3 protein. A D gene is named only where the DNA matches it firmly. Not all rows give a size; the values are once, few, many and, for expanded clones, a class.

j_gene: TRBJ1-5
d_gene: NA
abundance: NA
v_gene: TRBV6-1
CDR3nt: TGTGCCAGCAGTGCAGGGTTTGGCAATCAGCCCCAGCATTTT
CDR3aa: CASSAGFGNQPQHF

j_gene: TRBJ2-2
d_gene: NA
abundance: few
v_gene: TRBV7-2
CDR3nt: TGTGCCAGCAGACTTAACGAGAACACCGGGGAGCTGTTTTTT
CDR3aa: CASRLNENTGELFF

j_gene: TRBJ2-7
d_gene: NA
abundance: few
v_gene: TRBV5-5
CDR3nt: TGTGCCAGCAGCTTGTTTACCGGCCCCTACGAGCAGTACTTC
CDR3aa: CASSLFTGPYEQYF

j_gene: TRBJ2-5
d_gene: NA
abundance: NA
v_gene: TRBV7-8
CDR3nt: TGTGCCAGCAGCTTAGGTTGGGAGGCCCAGTACTTC
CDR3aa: CASSLGWEAQYF

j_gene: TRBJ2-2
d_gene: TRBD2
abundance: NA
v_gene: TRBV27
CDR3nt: TGTGCCAGCAGTCCTCTAGCGGGCCCCGAAGCGGGGGAGCTGTTTTTT
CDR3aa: CASSPLAGPEAGELFF

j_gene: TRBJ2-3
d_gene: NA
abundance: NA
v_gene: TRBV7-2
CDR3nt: TGTGCCAGCAGCTCGGAATCCTCATTACTGACAGATACGCAGTATTTT
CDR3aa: CASSSESSLLTDTQYF

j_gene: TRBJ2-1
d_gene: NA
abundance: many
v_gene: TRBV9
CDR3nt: TGTGCCAGCAGCGTCGTCACAGGATACAATGAGCAGTTCTTC
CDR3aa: CASSVVTGYNEQFF

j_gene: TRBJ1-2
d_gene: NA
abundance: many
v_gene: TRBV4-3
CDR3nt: TGCGCCAGCAGCCAAGACAGGGGAAGCTATGGCTACACCTTC
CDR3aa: CASSQDRGSYGYTF

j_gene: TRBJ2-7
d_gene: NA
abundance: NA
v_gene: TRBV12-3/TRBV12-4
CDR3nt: TGTGCCAGCAGTTTGTACGGTACCTACGAGCAGTACTTC
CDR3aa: CASSLYGTYEQYF

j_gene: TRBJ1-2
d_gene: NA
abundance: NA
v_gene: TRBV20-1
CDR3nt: TGCAGTGCTAGAGATCCCGGAGGGAGGAACTATGGCTACACCTTC
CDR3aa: CSARDPGGRNYGYTF

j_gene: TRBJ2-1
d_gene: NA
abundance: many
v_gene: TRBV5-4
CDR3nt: TGTGCCAGCAGCCTACAGGGGAGGTACAATGAGCAGTTCTTC
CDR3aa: CASSLQGRYNEQFF

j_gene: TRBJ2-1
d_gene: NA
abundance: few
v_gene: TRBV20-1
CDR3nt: TGCAGTGCCCGGAACCCCCCAGACAATGAGCAGTTCTTC
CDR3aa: CSARNPPDNEQFF

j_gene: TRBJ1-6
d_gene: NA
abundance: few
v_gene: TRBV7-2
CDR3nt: TGTGCCAGCAGAATCCGGGACACTTCCTATAATTCACCCCTCCACTTT
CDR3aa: CASRIRDTSYNSPLHF

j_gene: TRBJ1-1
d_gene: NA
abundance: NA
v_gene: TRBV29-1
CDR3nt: TGTGGCCACGGGGACGGGTGGAACACTGAAGCTTTCTTT
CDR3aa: CGHGDGWNTEAFF

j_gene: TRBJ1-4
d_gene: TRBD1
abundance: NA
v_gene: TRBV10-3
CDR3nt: TGTGCCATCAGCTCCGGGACAGGGGTGTGGAAACTGTTTTTT
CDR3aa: CAISSGTGVWKLFF

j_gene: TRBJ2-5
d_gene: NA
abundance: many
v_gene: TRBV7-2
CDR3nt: TGTGCCAGCAGCTTAGCGGGGGGAGGAGAGACCCAGTACTTC
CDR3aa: CASSLAGGGETQYF

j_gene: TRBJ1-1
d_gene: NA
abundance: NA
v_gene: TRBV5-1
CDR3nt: TGCGCCAGCAGCTGGGCCGGCTCTGACACTGAAGCTTTCTTT
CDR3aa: CASSWAGSDTEAFF

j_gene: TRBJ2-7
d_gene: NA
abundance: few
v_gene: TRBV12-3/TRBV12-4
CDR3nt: TGTGCCAGCAACCAGGGAGGACCCTACGAGCAGTACTTC
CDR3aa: CASNQGGPYEQYF

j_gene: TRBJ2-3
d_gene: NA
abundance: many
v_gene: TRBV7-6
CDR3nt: TGTGCCAGCAGCTTAGCGGCCACGGCTACGCAGTATTTT
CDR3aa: CASSLAATATQYF

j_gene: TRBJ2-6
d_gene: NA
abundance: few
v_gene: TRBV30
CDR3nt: TGTGCCTGGAGTGTAGGATTAACCTCTGGGGCCAACGTCCTGACTTTC
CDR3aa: CAWSVGLTSGANVLTF

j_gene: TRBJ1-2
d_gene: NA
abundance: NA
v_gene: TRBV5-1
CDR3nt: TGCGCCAGCAGCTTGGAGACTCATGAATCACGGGGCTACACCTTC
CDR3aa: CASSLETHESRGYTF

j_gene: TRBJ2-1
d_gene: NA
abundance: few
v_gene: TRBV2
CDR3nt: TGTGCCAGCGAGGGTCACTACAATGAGCAGTTCTTC
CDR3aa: CASEGHYNEQFF

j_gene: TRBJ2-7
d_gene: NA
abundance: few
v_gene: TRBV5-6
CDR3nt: TGTGCCAGCAGCTTCACCGGATGGGGATACGAGCAGTACTTC
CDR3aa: CASSFTGWGYEQYF

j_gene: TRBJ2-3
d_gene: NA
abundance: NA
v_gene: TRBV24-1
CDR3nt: TGTGCCACCAGTGAAGGACTGAGCACAGATACGCAGTATTTT
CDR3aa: CATSEGLSTDTQYF

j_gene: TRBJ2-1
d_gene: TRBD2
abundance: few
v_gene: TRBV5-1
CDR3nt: TGCGCCAGCAGCCGCGGACTAGCGGAGGGCAATGAGCAGTTCTTC
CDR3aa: CASSRGLAEGNEQFF

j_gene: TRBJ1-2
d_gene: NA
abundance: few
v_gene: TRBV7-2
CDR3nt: TGTGCCAGCAGCTTAGCCAGAGTCACAGCTAACTATGGCTACACCTTC
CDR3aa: CASSLARVTANYGYTF

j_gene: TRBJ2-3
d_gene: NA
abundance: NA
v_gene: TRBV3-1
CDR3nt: TGTGCCAGCAGTCCTTGGAGCACAGATACGCAGTATTTT
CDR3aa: CASSPWSTDTQYF

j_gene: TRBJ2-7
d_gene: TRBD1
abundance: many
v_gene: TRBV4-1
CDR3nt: TGCGCCAGCAGCCTCCATCGAGGGGACAGGGGATCTTACGAGCAGTACTTC
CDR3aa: CASSLHRGDRGSYEQYF

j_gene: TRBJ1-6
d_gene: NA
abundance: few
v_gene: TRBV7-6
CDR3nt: TGTGCCAGCAGCTTAGCGCCACAGGGTATCTATAATTCACCCCTCCACTTT
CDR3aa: CASSLAPQGIYNSPLHF

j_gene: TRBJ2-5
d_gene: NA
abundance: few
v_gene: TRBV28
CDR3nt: TGTGCCAGCAGTTTCCCGACAGTCCAAGAGACCCAGTACTTC
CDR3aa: CASSFPTVQETQYF

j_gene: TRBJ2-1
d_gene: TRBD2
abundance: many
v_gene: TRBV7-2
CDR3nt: TGTGCCAGCAGCCGTTGGGAGGGTGAGCAGTTCTTC
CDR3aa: CASSRWEGEQFF

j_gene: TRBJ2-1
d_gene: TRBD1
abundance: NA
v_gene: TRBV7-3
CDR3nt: TGTGCCAGCAGCTTAAAGGGGGGGACAGGGGGTTACAATGAGCAGTTCTTC
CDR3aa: CASSLKGGTGGYNEQFF

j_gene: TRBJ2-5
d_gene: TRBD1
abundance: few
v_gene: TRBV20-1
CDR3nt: TGCAGTGCTAGCTACGGACAGGGCGACTACAATGAGCAGTACTTC
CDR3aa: CSASYGQGDYNEQYF

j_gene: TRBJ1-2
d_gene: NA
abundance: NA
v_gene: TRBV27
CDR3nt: TGTGCCAGCCGGACAGCAAGCCATGGCTACACCTTC
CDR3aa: CASRTASHGYTF

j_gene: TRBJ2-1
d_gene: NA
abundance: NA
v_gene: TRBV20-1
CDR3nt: TGCAGTGCTAGATCCCCGAGGGGAGACAATGAGCAGTTCTTC
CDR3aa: CSARSPRGDNEQFF

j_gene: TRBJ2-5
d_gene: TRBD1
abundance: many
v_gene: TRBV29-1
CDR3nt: TGCAGCGTTGAAGCGAGGGGGCGGCAAGAGACCCAGTACTTC
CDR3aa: CSVEARGRQETQYF

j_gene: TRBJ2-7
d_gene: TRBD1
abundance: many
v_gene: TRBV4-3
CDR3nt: TGCTCCAGCAGTCAAGGTAGACAGGGGTATTACGAGCAGTACTTC
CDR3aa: CSSSQGRQGYYEQYF

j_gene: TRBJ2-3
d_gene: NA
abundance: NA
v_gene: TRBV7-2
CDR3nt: TGTGCCAGCAGCTTAGGAAATCCTTCCACAGATACGCAGTATTTT
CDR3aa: CASSLGNPSTDTQYF

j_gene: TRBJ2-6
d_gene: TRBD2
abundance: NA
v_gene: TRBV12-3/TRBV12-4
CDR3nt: TGTGCCAGCAGTCCTGTATCTAGCGGGGGCGCTGGGGCCAACGTCCGGACTTTC
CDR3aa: CASSPVSSGGAGANVRTF

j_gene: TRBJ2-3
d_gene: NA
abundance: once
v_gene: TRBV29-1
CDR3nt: TGCGGCGTTGAAGGGGCCGGCCAAGGGATCACAGATACGCAGTATTTT
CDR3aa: CGVEGAGQGITDTQYF

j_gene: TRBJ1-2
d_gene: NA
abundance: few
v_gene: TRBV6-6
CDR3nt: TGTGCCAGCAGCCCCGGCCCCCGGGAATCCTATGGCTACACCTTC
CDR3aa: CASSPGPRESYGYTF

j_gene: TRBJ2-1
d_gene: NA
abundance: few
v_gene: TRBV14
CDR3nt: TGTGCCAGCAGCCAAGATGAGCCCCTCAATGAGCAGTTCTTC
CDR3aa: CASSQDEPLNEQFF

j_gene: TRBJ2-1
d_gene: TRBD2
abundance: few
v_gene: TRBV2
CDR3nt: TGTGCCAGTAAAGCGGGAGACTGGCAGTTCTTC
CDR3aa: CASKAGDWQFF

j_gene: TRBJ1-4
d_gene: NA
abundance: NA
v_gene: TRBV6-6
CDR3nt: TGTGCCAGCAGTGGCGGGGACGAAGGGAGTGAAAAACGGTTTTTT
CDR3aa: CASSGGDEGSEKRFF

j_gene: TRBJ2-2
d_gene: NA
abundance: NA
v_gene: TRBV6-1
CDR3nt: TGTGCCGGCGAGGACAAGTCGAACACCGGGGAGCTGTTTTTT
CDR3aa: CAGEDKSNTGELFF

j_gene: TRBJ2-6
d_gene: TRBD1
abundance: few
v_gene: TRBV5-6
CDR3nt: TGTGCCAGCAGCTGGACAGGGTTAAGCTCTGGGGCCAACGTCCTGACTTTC
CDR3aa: CASSWTGLSSGANVLTF

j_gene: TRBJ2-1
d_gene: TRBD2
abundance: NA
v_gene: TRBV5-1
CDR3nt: TGCGCCAGCACCGAAGAAAAACTAGCGGGGGGGTCTTTAGGCAATGAGCAGTTCTTC
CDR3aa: CASTEEKLAGGSLGNEQFF